The clone carrying this T cell receptor beta chain was detected a few times. The CDR3 loop spans 15 amino acids. The V gene's germline CDR1 is MNHNS and CDR2 SASEGT. Trimming stripped 2 bases from V and 12 bases from J, with 17 bases between. The data are from a study of identifying expanded T cells in peripheral blood. Sequencing was performed with immunoSEQ multiplex PCR; in TCRdb, only in-frame clones are kept and a portion is missing. The table records around 99,000 clones, about 87% of them present only once. This TCR was sampled from a person aged 18 to 69 in good health. The rearrangement uses TRBV6-1 and TRBJ2-6; D is perhaps TRBD1 (5 bases). The sequencing sample was made of blood. The CDR3 loop is CASSELAGSLTVLTF. CDR3 DNA: TGTGCCAGCAGTGAATTAGCAGGGTCCCTCACCGTCCTGACTTTC.